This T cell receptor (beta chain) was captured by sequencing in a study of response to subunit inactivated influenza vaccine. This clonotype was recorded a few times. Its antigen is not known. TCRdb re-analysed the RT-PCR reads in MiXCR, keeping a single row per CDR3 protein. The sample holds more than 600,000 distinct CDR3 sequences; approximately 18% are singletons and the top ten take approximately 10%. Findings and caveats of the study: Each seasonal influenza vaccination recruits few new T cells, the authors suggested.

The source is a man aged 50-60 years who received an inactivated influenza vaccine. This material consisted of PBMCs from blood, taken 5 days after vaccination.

CDR3 DNA: TGTGCCAGCAGTCAGAACTCCTTAAACACCGGGGAGCTGTTTTTT. It specifies CASSQNSLNTGELFF. This chain connects TRBV12-3 or TRBV12-4 to TRBJ2-2; D gene ambiguous. The CDR3 has 15 amino acids. Trimming removed 5 bases at V and 2 bases at J, with 12 bases between.